This T cell receptor beta chain originates from a study of response to subunit inactivated influenza vaccine (dated by TCRdb to the late 2010s). Regarding the research as a whole: Deep quantitative profiling of the T cell receptor repertoire was used in the study to follow responses to a trivalent subunit inactivated influenza vaccine. Summary of the overall study and its limitations: According to the authors, only a limited number of new T cells may be recruited by each seasonal influenza vaccination.

The germline V gene provides CDR1 WSHSY and CDR2 SAAADI. The CDR3 runs 14 residues from the cysteine to the phenylalanine. Only the CDR3 DNA is retained, 42 bases long and in frame from the first base. The V end gives up 10 bases and the J end 4 bases, leaving 10 bases in the junction not matched to a gene. The sample holds a few counts of this clonotype. What antigen it recognizes has not been identified. No qualities accompany the bases; no much larger clone lies one base away. Library preparation employed RT-PCR. The instrument given in TCRdb is Illumina HiSeq 2500. The public reads were quality trimmed at Q25 with fastp and then assembled into clones with MiXCR by TCRdb, keeping productive beta chains. Each record represents a unique CDR3 protein, reported with the most common genes and DNA among its rows. Present in this sample are 150,000 to 200,000 distinct CDR3 sequences, over 8.5% of which were seen just once. The ten largest clones add up to roughly 33% of the sample.

The rearranged chain carries TRBV10-2 and TRBJ2-3; 8 bases in the junction line up with TRBD2. The sample in question was CD8+ T cells sorted from PBMCs, obtained approximately 25 months after vaccination. This receptor was obtained from a man in his fifties or sixties who received an inactivated influenza vaccine. Donor details come from another sample of the same person, matched by shared clones. The CDR3 in this case is CAIRGGGSADTQYF. The nucleotide sequence is given as TGCGCCATACGGGGCGGGGGGTCCGCAGATACGCAGTATTTT.